The 22 T cell receptor beta chains given below trace back to one sample, sequenced in a study of cytomegalovirus exposure and HLA in healthy donors. The PCR had 60 Vbeta and 13 Jbeta primers. Sequenced by immunoSEQ multiplex PCR; TCRdb stores in-frame clones only, minus some. The table lists about 200,000 clones, about four fifths of them singletons, with nearly 6% in the top ten. Sequencing was performed on PBMCs. The receptors stem from a man aged 35-49 years in good health and CMV-seropositive.

The chain carries TRBV15 and TRBJ2-5, with 9 bases identical to TRBD2. V gave up 5 bases and J gave up 5 bases; unmatched junction bases: 9. Germline V lookup: CDR1 LNHNV, CDR2 YYDKDF (reference sequence). The CDR3 runs 15 residues. The CDR3 loop is CATSRVAGVFETQYF. The CDR3 DNA is TGTGCCACCAGCCGAGTAGCGGGAGTCTTCGAGACCCAGTACTTC.

The gene calls are TRBV7-9 and TRBJ2-5; 11 positions match TRBD2. Germline V CDR1 and CDR2: SEHNR, FQNEAQ (reference sequence). The trim removed 4 bases at V and 5 bases at J, leaving 6 bases unmatched. The CDR3 totals 15 residues. In nucleotides, the CDR3 is TGTGCCAGCAGCTCGATAGCGGGAGGGGAGGAGACCCAGTACTTC. Amino acids: CASSSIAGGEETQYF.

J is TRBJ2-6 and V is TRBV5-1; unclear D gene. Trimming pared 4 bases from V and 1 base from J, leaving 9 bases between. CDR1 is SGHRS and CDR2 is YFSETQ in the germline V gene. CDR3 length: 15 residues. For the CDR3, the DNA is TGCGCCAGCAGCCCCCGAGAATCTGGGGCCAACGTCCTGACTTTC. The encoded protein is CASSPRESGANVLTF.

V usage is TRBV11-2 and J usage is TRBJ2-5; 7 bases agree with TRBD2. V lost 0 bases, J lost 0 bases, and 1 base stayed unmatched. CDR1 and CDR2 from the germline V gene are SGHAT and FQNNGV. The CDR3 runs to 15 residues. The DNA of the CDR3 is TGTGCCAGCAGCTTAGATCGGGGGGACCAAGAGACCCAGTACTTC. It specifies CASSLDRGDQETQYF.

The chain joins TRBV30 to TRBJ1-5, with a possible D match to TRBD1 (5 bases). The germline V gene encodes CDR1 GTSNPN and CDR2 SVGIG (reference sequence). CDR3 length: 13 residues. Trimming removed 1 base at V and 6 bases at J, with 10 bases between. The CDR3 is CAWSGGVGQPQHF. The CDR3 DNA is TGTGCCTGGAGTGGGGGGGTGGGTCAGCCCCAGCATTTT.

The rearrangement joins TRBV5-1 to TRBJ2-7, with D perhaps matching TRBD1 (5 bases). In germline, CDR1 is SGHRS, CDR2 YFSETQ. The CDR3 has 14 amino acids. V lost 1 base to trimming and J lost 3 bases, with 11 bases between them. This CDR3 reads CASSLTGANYEQYF. In DNA, the CDR3 is TGCGCCAGCAGCTTGACAGGCGCCAACTACGAGCAGTACTTC.

CDR3 protein: CASSLMAGSYEQYF. CDR3 in DNA: TGTGCCAGCAGTTTAATGGCGGGCTCCTACGAGCAGTACTTC. The rearrangement links TRBV27 to TRBJ2-7; D might be TRBD2 (5 bases). Germline V gives CDR1 MNHEY, CDR2 SMNVEV (reference sequence). The ends were cut back, 2 bases at V and 0 bases at J, with 8 bases in the middle. The CDR3 is 14 residues long.

The chain uses TRBV18 and TRBJ2-7; 9 bases fit TRBD1. Germline CDR1 is KGHSH and CDR2 is LQKENI. CDR3 length equals 14 residues. Trimming took 5 bases from V and 6 from J; bases not matched to a gene: 8. CDR3: CASSSPGQGGEQYV. The CDR3 region has the DNA TGTGCCAGCTCATCTCCGGGACAGGGAGGCGAGCAGTACGTC.

CDR3 sequence (DNA): TGTGCCAGCAGCTCCGGGACAGGGAATACTCGTGGCTACACCTTC. Translation gives CASSSGTGNTRGYTF. The J gene is TRBJ1-2, the V gene TRBV5-6; 9 bases are a match to TRBD1. Germline trimming cut 3 bases from V and 7 bases from J; bases unmatched to any gene: 10. CDR1 is SGHDT and CDR2 is YYEEEE in the germline V gene. The CDR3 sequence is 15 residues long.

V usage is TRBV5-3 and J usage is TRBJ2-7; 10 bases map to TRBD2. TRBV5-3 is classed as an ORF, of uncertain function. The CDR3 is 16 amino acids. Germline trimming cut 4 bases from V and 3 bases from J; bases unmatched to any gene: 10. The CDR3 spells CARSAALLAGSYEQYV. The CDR3, as DNA: TGTGCCAGAAGCGCCGCCCTACTAGCGGGGAGCTACGAGCAGTACGTC.

The chain combines TRBV19 with TRBJ1-2; the D gene is possibly TRBD1 (6 bases). The germline V gene has CDR1 LNHDA and CDR2 SQIVND (reference sequence). The V and J ends lost 4 bases and 8 bases respectively, with 11 bases between them. The CDR3 extends over 12 amino acids. CDR3 loop: CASSNRVGGYTF. The CDR3 nucleotides read TGTGCCAGTAGTAACAGGGTTGGCGGCTACACCTTC.

This clone was detected once. V usage is TRBV7-2 and J usage is TRBJ1-1; possible D gene TRBD1, 6 bases. CDR1 and CDR2 (germline): SGHTA, FQGNSA. This CDR3 is built from 14 residues. V lost 6 bases, J lost 2 bases, and 13 bases lay in between. CDR3 sequence reads: CASRPGQLNTEAFF. In DNA, the CDR3 is TGTGCCAGCAGACCCGGACAGCTAAACACTGAAGCTTTCTTT.

The sample holds one count of this clone. This rearrangement joins TRBV11-2 to TRBJ2-7; no clear D gene. CDR1 SGHAT and CDR2 FQNNGV come from the germline V gene. This CDR3 is 12 amino acids long. Trimming pared 3 bases from V and 5 bases from J, leaving 8 bases between. CDR3 loop: CASSFNPHEQYF. The CDR3 bases are TGTGCCAGCAGCTTTAATCCCCACGAGCAGTACTTC.

The chain joins TRBV4-1 to TRBJ2-2; 14 bases line up with TRBD2. This CDR3 has 18 amino acids. After removal of 1 base from V and 3 bases from J, the junction contained 4 bases not matched to a gene. Germline values: CDR1 MGHRA, CDR2 YSYEKL. DNA for the CDR3: TGCGCCAGCAGCCAAGGACTAGCGGGAGGGCCGGACACCGGGGAGCTGTTTTTT. It codes for CASSQGLAGGPDTGELFF.

The chain carries TRBV7-8 and TRBJ2-7, with D maybe TRBD1 (6 bases). Per the germline V gene, CDR1 is SGHVS and CDR2 is FQNEAQ. Trimming pared 2 bases from V and 1 base from J, leaving 15 bases between. The CDR3 has 16 amino acids. The CDR3 region has the DNA TGTGCCAGCAGCTTACAAAACAGGGATTTTTCCTACGAGCAGTACTTC. Translated: CASSLQNRDFSYEQYF. The full variable domain, rest sourced from reference TRBV7-8 and TRBJ2-7, is GAGVSQSPRYKVAKRGQDVALRCDPISGHVSLFWYQQALGQGPEFLTYFQNEAQLDKSGLPSDRFFAERPEGSVSTLKIQRTQQEDSAVYLCASSLQNRDFSYEQYFGPGTRLTVT.

CDR3 amino acids: CATFEGSYNEQFF. DNA of the CDR3: TGTGCCACTTTCGAGGGTTCCTACAATGAGCAGTTCTTC. The rearrangement links TRBV6-1 to TRBJ2-1; possibly TRBD2 for D (5 bases). Germline assignment: CDR1 MNHNS and CDR2 SASEGT. The CDR3 spans 13 residues. V was clipped by 10 bases and J by 1 base, with 11 bases between them.

This clone came up once. The chain combines TRBV7-9 with TRBJ2-7; tentative D call: TRBD2 (6 bases). V shed 5 bases and J shed 7 bases, with 21 bases lying between them. Germline V lookup: CDR1 SEHNR, CDR2 FQNEAQ (reference sequence). The CDR3 is 15 amino acids. CDR3 residues: CASSPAGGGAGEQYF. The CDR3, as DNA: TGTGCCAGCAGCCCGGCCGGGGGTGGGGCGGGAGAGCAGTACTTC. Together with reference TRBV7-9 and TRBJ2-7, the CDR3 gives the full variable domain: DTGVSQNPRHKITKRGQNVTFRCDPISEHNRLYWYRQTLGQGPEFLTYFQNEAQLEKSRLLSDRFSAERPKGSFSTLEIQRTEQGDSAMYLCASSPAGGGAGEQYFGPGTRLTVT.

This clone is a singleton in its sample. V usage is TRBV9 and J usage is TRBJ2-1, with 7 bases matching TRBD1. CDR1 and CDR2 (germline): SGDLS, YYNGEE. With 3 bases clipped from V and 9 bases from J, the junction kept 12 bases outside the gene matches. This CDR3 has 15 amino acids. The CDR3 sequence: CASSERDSLESEQFF. As DNA, the CDR3 is TGTGCCAGCAGCGAACGGGACAGTCTTGAAAGTGAGCAGTTCTTC. The full variable domain, with the rest looked up from reference TRBV9 and TRBJ2-1, is DSGVTQTPKHLITATGQRVTLRCSPRSGDLSVYWYQQSLDQGLQFLIQYYNGEERAKGNILERFSAQQFPDLHSELNLSSLELGDSALYFCASSERDSLESEQFFGPGTRLTVL.

The gene calls are TRBV11-2 and TRBJ2-3, with 14 bases matching TRBD2. Trimming at V came to 1 base and at J to 1 base, leaving 7 bases not matched to a gene. CDR3 size: 19 residues. Per germline, CDR1 SGHAT and CDR2 FQNNGV. The CDR3 protein is CASSLVGTSGSRGTDTQYF. The CDR3 DNA sequence: TGTGCCAGCAGCTTAGTTGGGACTAGCGGGAGCAGGGGCACAGATACGCAGTATTTT.

The chain couples TRBV4-1 to TRBJ2-1; D is possibly TRBD2 (6 bases). CDR1 is MGHRA, CDR2 YSYEKL, per germline. The V end was cut by 0 bases, the J end by 3 bases, with 12 bases between. The CDR3 consists of 16 residues. DNA for the CDR3: TGCGCCAGCAGCCAAGATTCGGGGGTGGGCTACAATGAGCAGTTCTTC. Encoded protein: CASSQDSGVGYNEQFF.

The rearrangement joins TRBV21-1 to TRBJ1-4. TRBV21-1 is a recognized pseudogene. CDR3 length equals 16 residues. CDR3 protein: CASSPTWQRTNEKLFF. CDR3 DNA: TGTGCCAGCAGCCCAACCTGGCAGCGGACTAATGAAAAACTGTTTTTT.

The V call is TRBV4-1, the J call TRBJ2-5; a possible D gene is TRBD2 (5 bases). Trimming took 1 base from V and 3 from J, leaving 12 bases between them. Per germline, CDR1 MGHRA and CDR2 YSYEKL. The CDR3 is made up of 15 amino acids. This chain's CDR3 is CASSQVGLAEETQYF. CDR3 in DNA: TGCGCCAGCAGCCAAGTAGGGCTAGCCGAAGAGACCCAGTACTTC.